This is a list of T cell receptor beta chains from one sample in a study of blood T cell repertoires in COVID-19. Repertoires were generated with immunoSEQ multiplex PCR, while TCRdb's copy carries only in-frame clones and drops some. The sample has 250,000 to 300,000 clones, 75% to 90% seen once; the top ten hold approximately 1.5%. Sample: peripheral blood. These receptors all come from a woman between 40 and 55 years old who had recovered from COVID-19. The CDR3 runs from the conserved cysteine through the conserved F or W. Fields, in order: CDR3 protein, CDR3 DNA, J gene, V gene, clone size, D gene. D genes are given only for firm matches. Clone size is not always given. Where it is, it says once, few, many or a class for expanded clones.

CDR3: CASSVEGGPHNEQFF
DNA: TGTGCCAGCAGCGTAGAAGGGGGCCCCCACAATGAGCAGTTCTTC
J: TRBJ2-1
V: TRBV9
size: once
D: TRBD1

CDR3: CASRYIESGGSEGYTF
DNA: TGTGCCAGCAGGTATATCGAGAGCGGGGGCTCGGAGGGCTACACCTTC
J: TRBJ1-2
V: TRBV7-3
size: .
D: .

CDR3: CASSVSGTNTEAFF
DNA: TGTGCCAGCAGCGTATCCGGGACTAACACTGAAGCTTTCTTT
J: TRBJ1-1
V: TRBV9
size: .
D: .

CDR3: CASSRGTSGPYEQYF
DNA: TGTGCCAGCAGCCGGGGGACTAGCGGACCCTACGAGCAGTACTTC
J: TRBJ2-7
V: TRBV5-6
size: .
D: TRBD2

CDR3: CASTLGEAGGYTF
DNA: TGTGCCAGCACCTTGGGCGAAGCGGGTGGCTACACCTTC
J: TRBJ1-2
V: TRBV5-6
size: .
D: .

CDR3: CARSDKGQGNEKLFF
DNA: TGTGCCAGAAGTGACAAGGGACAGGGTAATGAAAAACTGTTTTTT
J: TRBJ1-4
V: TRBV5-3
size: .
D: TRBD1

CDR3: CASSQRLAGGPDQETQYF
DNA: TGCGCCAGCAGCCAACGACTAGCGGGGGGGCCGGATCAAGAGACCCAGTACTTC
J: TRBJ2-5
V: TRBV4-1
size: .
D: TRBD2

CDR3: CASSLYLGQETQYF
DNA: TGTGCCAGCAGCTTATATCTGGGACAGGAGACCCAGTACTTC
J: TRBJ2-5
V: TRBV11-2
size: .
D: TRBD1

CDR3: CASSLADRGWYGYTF
DNA: TGTGCCAGCAGCTTAGCGGACAGGGGTTGGTATGGCTACACCTTC
J: TRBJ1-2
V: TRBV7-2
size: .
D: TRBD1

CDR3: CASSLKLTSGGPLGTQYF
DNA: TGTGCCAGCAGCTTAAAACTAACTAGCGGGGGGCCCCTGGGTACGCAGTATTTT
J: TRBJ2-3
V: TRBV11-2
size: .
D: TRBD2

CDR3: CSALGWTEAFF
DNA: TGCAGTGCCCTCGGTTGGACTGAAGCTTTCTTT
J: TRBJ1-1
V: TRBV20-1
size: .
D: .

CDR3: CASSVRLAGASSTDTQYF
DNA: TGTGCCAGCAGCGTCAGACTAGCGGGGGCCAGTAGCACAGATACGCAGTATTTT
J: TRBJ2-3
V: TRBV9
size: .
D: TRBD2

CDR3: CASSPTTSRSGANVLTF
DNA: TGTGCCAGCAGCCCGACAACTAGCCGTTCTGGGGCCAACGTCCTGACTTTC
J: TRBJ2-6
V: TRBV3-1/TRBV3-2
size: .
D: .

CDR3: CAWSVGDFYTF
DNA: TGTGCCTGGAGTGTCGGGGATTTCTACACCTTC
J: TRBJ1-2
V: TRBV30
size: .
D: .

CDR3: CASSPGTVENGYTF
DNA: TGTGCCAGCTCACCGGGGACAGTAGAAAATGGCTACACCTTC
J: TRBJ1-2
V: TRBV18
size: .
D: TRBD1

CDR3: CASSRLAGWFF
DNA: TGCGCCAGCAGTCGACTAGCGGGGTGGTTCTTC
J: TRBJ2-1
V: TRBV10-1
size: .
D: TRBD2

CDR3: CASSYGRLHRGRTPDNSPLHF
DNA: TGTGCCAGCAGTTATGGGAGGCTTCACAGGGGGCGGACCCCCGATAATTCACCCCTCCACTTT
J: TRBJ1-6
V: TRBV28
size: .
D: TRBD1

CDR3: CASSLAFLGSTIYF
DNA: TGCGCCAGCAGCTTGGCCTTTCTCGGTAGCACCATATATTTT
J: TRBJ1-3
V: TRBV5-1
size: .
D: .

CDR3: CASSLASTDTQYF
DNA: TGTGCCAGCAGCTTAGCCTCCACAGATACGCAGTATTTT
J: TRBJ2-3
V: TRBV7-2
size: .
D: .

CDR3: CSASRTARYEQYF
DNA: TGCAGTGCTAGTAGGACAGCCCGCTACGAGCAGTACTTC
J: TRBJ2-7
V: TRBV20-1
size: .
D: .

CDR3: CASSGNRGTGELFF
DNA: TGTGCCAGCAGCGGAAACAGGGGCACCGGGGAGCTGTTTTTT
J: TRBJ2-2
V: TRBV9
size: few
D: TRBD1

CDR3: CASSIQGYGYTF
DNA: TGTGCCAGTAGTATCCAGGGATATGGCTACACCTTC
J: TRBJ1-2
V: TRBV19
size: few
D: .

CDR3: CASSYQRISGYEQYF
DNA: TGTGCCAGCAGTTACCAGAGAATATCAGGCTACGAGCAGTACTTC
J: TRBJ2-7
V: TRBV6-5
size: .
D: .

CDR3: CASSHGGQGFTGYTF
DNA: TGTGCCAGCAGCCACGGCGGACAGGGATTTACTGGCTACACCTTC
J: TRBJ1-2
V: TRBV7-2
size: .
D: TRBD1

CDR3: CASSQSGGLGEAFF
DNA: TGCGCCAGCAGCCAGTCCGGGGGGCTGGGTGAAGCTTTCTTT
J: TRBJ1-1
V: TRBV4-1
size: .
D: .

CDR3: CASSLAGFGETQYF
DNA: TGCGCCAGCAGCTTGGCCGGGTTTGGGGAGACCCAGTACTTC
J: TRBJ2-5
V: TRBV5-1
size: .
D: .

CDR3: CASTRIRGGYTF
DNA: TGTGCCAGCACTCGTATCCGCGGTGGCTACACCTTC
J: TRBJ1-2
V: TRBV12-3/TRBV12-4
size: few
D: .

CDR3: CASSFGVWRRNTEAFF
DNA: TGTGCCAGCAGCTTTGGCGTGTGGCGGAGAAACACTGAAGCTTTCTTT
J: TRBJ1-1
V: TRBV7-6
size: .
D: .

CDR3: CASSGAAEAFF
DNA: TGTGCCAGCAGCGGGGCAGCTGAAGCTTTCTTT
J: TRBJ1-1
V: TRBV3-1/TRBV3-2
size: .
D: .

CDR3: CAWRRGSTEAFF
DNA: TGTGCCTGGAGGAGGGGGTCCACTGAAGCTTTCTTT
J: TRBJ1-1
V: TRBV30
size: few
D: .

CDR3: CASSSAGTGGYEQYF
DNA: TGTGCCAGCAGCTCCGCCGGGACAGGGGGCTACGAGCAGTACTTC
J: TRBJ2-7
V: TRBV7-2
size: .
D: TRBD1

CDR3: CASSQDLAGQGHTEAFF
DNA: TGCGCCAGCAGCCAAGATCTCGCGGGACAGGGTCACACTGAAGCTTTCTTT
J: TRBJ1-1
V: TRBV4-1
size: .
D: TRBD1

CDR3: CAWRGLAGGPRTGELFF
DNA: TGTGCCTGGAGGGGACTAGCGGGGGGGCCGCGGACCGGGGAGCTGTTTTTT
J: TRBJ2-2
V: TRBV30
size: .
D: TRBD2

CDR3: CASSLSGLGDYNSPLHF
DNA: TGTGCCAGCAGCTTAAGTGGCCTCGGGGATTATAATTCACCCCTCCACTTT
J: TRBJ1-6
V: TRBV7-3
size: .
D: .

CDR3: CASRGLRRGPSYEQYF
DNA: TGTGCCAGCCGGGGCCTACGAAGGGGGCCCTCCTACGAGCAGTACTTC
J: TRBJ2-7
V: TRBV7-3
size: .
D: TRBD1

CDR3: CASSTPGTGIYGYTF
DNA: TGTGCCAGCAGTACCCCCGGGACAGGTATCTATGGCTACACCTTC
J: TRBJ1-2
V: TRBV6-5
size: .
D: TRBD1

CDR3: CASSRGEHAEAFF
DNA: TGTGCCAGCAGCCGAGGAGAACATGCTGAAGCTTTCTTT
J: TRBJ1-1
V: TRBV6-5
size: .
D: .

CDR3: CASRGQANTGELFF
DNA: TGTGCCAGCAGAGGACAGGCAAACACCGGGGAGCTGTTTTTT
J: TRBJ2-2
V: TRBV6-6
size: .
D: TRBD1

CDR3: CASSLGGTGARGYTF
DNA: TGTGCCAGCAGCTTAGGGGGGACAGGGGCCAGGGGCTACACCTTC
J: TRBJ1-2
V: TRBV13
size: .
D: TRBD1

CDR3: CASSEAGPGNHEQYF
DNA: TGTGCCAGCAGTGAAGCCGGTCCGGGGAATCACGAGCAGTACTTC
J: TRBJ2-7
V: TRBV6-1
size: .
D: .

CDR3: CASSLAPETNTIYF
DNA: TGTGCCAGCAGCTTAGCTCCGGAGACGAACACCATATATTTT
J: TRBJ1-3
V: TRBV7-6
size: .
D: .

CDR3: CASSPTFSGSQANYGYTF
DNA: TGTGCCAGCTCACCCACTTTCTCGGGGTCCCAAGCTAACTATGGCTACACCTTC
J: TRBJ1-2
V: TRBV18
size: .
D: .

CDR3: CAWSVLGGDSYEQYF
DNA: TGTGCCTGGAGTGTTCTGGGGGGGGACTCCTACGAGCAGTACTTC
J: TRBJ2-7
V: TRBV30
size: .
D: TRBD2

CDR3: CASSLKNPGYVSYEQYF
DNA: TGTGCCAGCAGTCTAAAAAACCCAGGGTATGTCTCCTACGAGCAGTACTTC
J: TRBJ2-7
V: TRBV6-6
size: .
D: .

CDR3: CASTLREQGRGANYGYTF
DNA: TGTGCCAGTACCCTAAGGGAACAGGGAAGAGGAGCTAACTATGGCTACACCTTC
J: TRBJ1-2
V: TRBV19
size: .
D: .

CDR3: CASSLAGANQETQYF
DNA: TGTGCCAGCAGCTTAGCGGGGGCCAACCAAGAGACCCAGTACTTC
J: TRBJ2-5
V: TRBV7-2
size: .
D: .

CDR3: CASSQDLKSGLSNTEAFF
DNA: TGCGCCAGCAGCCAAGATCTTAAATCGGGACTCTCGAACACTGAAGCTTTCTTT
J: TRBJ1-1
V: TRBV4-1
size: .
D: .

CDR3: CASSRSGWASGDNEQFF
DNA: TGTGCCAGCAGCCGCTCGGGGTGGGCTAGCGGGGATAATGAGCAGTTCTTC
J: TRBJ2-1
V: TRBV11-3
size: .
D: TRBD2

CDR3: CSASKGGLEETQYF
DNA: TGCAGTGCTAGTAAGGGAGGATTGGAAGAGACCCAGTACTTC
J: TRBJ2-5
V: TRBV20-1
size: once
D: .

CDR3: CAWSLWGGRTDTQYF
DNA: TGTGCCTGGAGTCTTTGGGGGGGCCGCACAGATACGCAGTATTTT
J: TRBJ2-3
V: TRBV30
size: .
D: .

CDR3: CASSQDLTSGGVQETQYF
DNA: TGTGCCAGCAGCCAAGACTTGACTAGCGGGGGGGTCCAAGAGACCCAGTACTTC
J: TRBJ2-5
V: TRBV3-1/TRBV3-2
size: .
D: TRBD2

CDR3: CASSVGSSSYEQYF
DNA: TGTGCCAGCAGCGTAGGGAGTAGTTCCTACGAGCAGTACTTC
J: TRBJ2-7
V: TRBV9
size: .
D: .

CDR3: CASSVGTAPGELFF
DNA: TGTGCCAGTAGCGTGGGGACAGCCCCCGGGGAGCTGTTTTTT
J: TRBJ2-2
V: TRBV19
size: .
D: TRBD1

CDR3: CAVQGAGNQPQHF
DNA: TGTGCCGTACAGGGGGCCGGCAATCAGCCCCAGCATTTT
J: TRBJ1-5
V: TRBV10-3
size: .
D: TRBD1

CDR3: CASSSSVRKVEKLFF
DNA: TGTGCCAGCAGCTCCTCCGTGCGGAAGGTTGAAAAACTGTTTTTT
J: TRBJ1-4
V: TRBV7-6
size: .
D: .

CDR3: CASKASDTGELFF
DNA: TGTGCCAGTAAGGCTAGCGACACCGGGGAGCTGTTTTTT
J: TRBJ2-2
V: TRBV19
size: .
D: .